The clone carrying this T cell receptor beta chain was seen a single time. This entry is derived from a study of CD8 T cells in Susac syndrome. About 0.5 to 1 ug RNA was reverse transcribed with random hexamers. immunoSEQ multiplex PCR amplified TCR beta CDR3 across 54 Vbeta, 13 Jbeta. Using its own MiXCR run on the immunoSEQ multiplex PCR reads, TCRdb lists one record per CDR3 protein. In the table there are some 95,000 distinct CDR3 sequences, roughly 91% of which are singletons. Germline loops: CDR1 MGHRA, CDR2 YSYEKL. The CDR3 runs 16 residues. V dropped 0 bases and J dropped 2 bases, with 12 bases sitting between them. Sequencing of TCR beta was performed on blood CD8+ and CD4+ T cells. Controls were drawn from healthy donors and were matched for age and sex. In contrast to the negatively isolated CD8+ and CD4+ T cells, TEMRA cells were FACS-enriched.

The sequencing sample was made of CD8+ T cells from PBMCs. The TCR was taken from a human donor in good health. This chain connects TRBV4-1 to TRBJ2-3, with D perhaps matching TRBD1 (5 bases). This CDR3 reads CASSQDEAGITDTQYF. The DNA of the CDR3 is TGCGCCAGCAGCCAAGACGAAGCAGGGATCACAGATACGCAGTATTTT.